This T cell receptor (beta chain) was sequenced for a study of PD-1 blockade in classical Hodgkin lymphoma. Points from the study as a whole: CD4+ TCR diversity rose significantly by C4D1, and CD8+ TCR diversity did not.

Germline assignment: CDR1 MDHEN and CDR2 SYDVKM. The V gene lost 8 bases and the J gene lost 6 bases, with 20 bases spanning the gap. The length of the CDR3 is 15 residues. No patient escaped relapse after autologous stem cell transplantation, and brentuximab vedotin exposure varied. Repertoires were generated with immunoSEQ multiplex PCR, while TCRdb's copy carries only in-frame clones and drops some. This table has fewer than 100,000 clones, roughly 90% appearing once. Comments on this clone: Its antigen is still unknown.

Sequenced here: peripheral blood mononuclear cells (PBMCs), sampled at baseline. This TCR derives from a human donor with classical Hodgkin lymphoma. The genes are TRBV28 and TRBJ1-5; D is possibly TRBD1 (5 bases). CDR3 in amino acids: CASRPSLGLRQPQHF. CDR3 DNA: TGTGCCAGCCGACCCTCCTTGGGGCTACGTCAGCCCCAGCATTTT. The variable domain in full, completed from reference TRBV28 and TRBJ1-5, reads DVKVTQSSRYLVKRTGEKVFLECVQDMDHENMFWYRQDPGLGLRLIYFSYDVKMKEKGDIPEGYSVSREKKERFSLILESASTNQTSMYLCASRPSLGLRQPQHFGDGTRLSIL.